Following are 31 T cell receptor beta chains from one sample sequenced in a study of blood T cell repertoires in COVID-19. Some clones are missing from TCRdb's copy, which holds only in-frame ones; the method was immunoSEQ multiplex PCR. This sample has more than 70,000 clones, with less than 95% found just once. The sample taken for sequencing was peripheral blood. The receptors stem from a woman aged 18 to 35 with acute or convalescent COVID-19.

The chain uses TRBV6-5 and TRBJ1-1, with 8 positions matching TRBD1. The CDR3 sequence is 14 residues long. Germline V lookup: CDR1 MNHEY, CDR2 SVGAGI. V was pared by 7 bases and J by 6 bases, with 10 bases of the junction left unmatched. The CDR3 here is CASIGTGRSPEAFF. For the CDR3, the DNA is TGTGCCAGCATCGGGACAGGCCGATCCCCTGAAGCTTTCTTT.

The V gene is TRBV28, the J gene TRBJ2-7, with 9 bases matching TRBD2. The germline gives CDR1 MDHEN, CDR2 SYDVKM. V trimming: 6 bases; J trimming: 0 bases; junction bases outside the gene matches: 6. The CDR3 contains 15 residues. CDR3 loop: CASSRSGSLSYEQYF. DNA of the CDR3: TGTGCCAGCAGCCGTAGCGGGAGTCTCTCCTACGAGCAGTACTTC.

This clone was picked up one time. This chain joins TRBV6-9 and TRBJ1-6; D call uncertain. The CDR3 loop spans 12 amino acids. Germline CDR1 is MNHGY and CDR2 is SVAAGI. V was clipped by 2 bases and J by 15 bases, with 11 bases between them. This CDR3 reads CASSYPEALLHF. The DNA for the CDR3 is TGTGCCAGCAGTTATCCGGAGGCACTCCTCCACTTT.

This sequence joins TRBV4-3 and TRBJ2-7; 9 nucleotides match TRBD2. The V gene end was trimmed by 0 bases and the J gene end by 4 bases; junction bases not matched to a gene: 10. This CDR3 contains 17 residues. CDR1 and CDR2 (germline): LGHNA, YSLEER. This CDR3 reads CASSQEGWREGRYEQYF. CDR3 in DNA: TGCGCCAGCAGCCAAGAAGGGTGGCGGGAGGGCCGATACGAGCAGTACTTC.

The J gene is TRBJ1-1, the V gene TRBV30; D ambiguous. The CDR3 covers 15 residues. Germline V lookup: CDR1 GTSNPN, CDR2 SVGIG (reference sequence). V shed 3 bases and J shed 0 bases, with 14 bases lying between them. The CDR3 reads CAWRVIGVMNTEAFF. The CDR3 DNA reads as TGTGCCTGGAGGGTAATAGGAGTCATGAACACTGAAGCTTTCTTT.

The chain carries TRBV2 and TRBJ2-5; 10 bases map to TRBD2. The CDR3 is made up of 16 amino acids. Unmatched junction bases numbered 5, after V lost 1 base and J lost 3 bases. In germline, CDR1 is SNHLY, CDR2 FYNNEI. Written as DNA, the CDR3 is TGTGCCAGCAGTGAAGATAAGCGGGGGGGAAAAGAGACCCAGTACTTC. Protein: CASSEDKRGGKETQYF.

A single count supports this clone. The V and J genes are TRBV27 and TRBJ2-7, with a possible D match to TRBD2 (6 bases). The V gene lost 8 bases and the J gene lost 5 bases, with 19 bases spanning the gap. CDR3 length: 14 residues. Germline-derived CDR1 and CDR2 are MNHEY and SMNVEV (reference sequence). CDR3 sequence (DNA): TGTGCCAGCGCCCCCGTGAGAGGGGAGGACGAGCAGTACTTC. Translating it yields CASAPVRGEDEQYF.

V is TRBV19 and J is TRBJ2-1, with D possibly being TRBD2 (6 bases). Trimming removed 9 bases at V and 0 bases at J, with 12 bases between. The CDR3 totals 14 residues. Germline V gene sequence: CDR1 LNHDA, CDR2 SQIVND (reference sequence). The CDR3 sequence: CASKTRSSYNEQFF. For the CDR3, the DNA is TGTGCCAGCAAGACTAGGAGCTCCTACAATGAGCAGTTCTTC.

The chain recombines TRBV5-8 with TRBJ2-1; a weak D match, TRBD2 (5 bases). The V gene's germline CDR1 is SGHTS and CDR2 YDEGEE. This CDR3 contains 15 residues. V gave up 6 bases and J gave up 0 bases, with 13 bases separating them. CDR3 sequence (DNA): TGTGCCAGCACCGAGGACTTAAGCTCCTACAATGAGCAGTTCTTC. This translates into CASTEDLSSYNEQFF.

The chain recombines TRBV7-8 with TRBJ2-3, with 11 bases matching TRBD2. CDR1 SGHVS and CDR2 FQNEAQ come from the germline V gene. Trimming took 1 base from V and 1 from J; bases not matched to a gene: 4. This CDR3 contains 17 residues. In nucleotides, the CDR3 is TGTGCCAGCAGCTTAGTACTAGCGGGAGTTGGCACAGATACGCAGTATTTT. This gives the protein CASSLVLAGVGTDTQYF.

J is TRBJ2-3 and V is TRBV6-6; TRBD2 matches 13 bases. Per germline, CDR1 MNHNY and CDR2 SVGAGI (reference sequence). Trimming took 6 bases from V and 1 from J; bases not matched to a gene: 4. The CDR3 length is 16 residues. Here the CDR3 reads CASSRGTSGGTDTQYF. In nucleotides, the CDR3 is TGTGCCAGCAGCAGAGGGACTAGCGGGGGCACAGATACGCAGTATTTT.

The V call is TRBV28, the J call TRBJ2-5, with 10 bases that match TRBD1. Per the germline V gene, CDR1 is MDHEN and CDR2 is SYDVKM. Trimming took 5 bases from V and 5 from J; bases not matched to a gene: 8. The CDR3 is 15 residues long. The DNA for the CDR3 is TGTGCCAGCAGTCCCCAGACAGGGGGCTGGGAGACCCAGTACTTC. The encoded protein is CASSPQTGGWETQYF.

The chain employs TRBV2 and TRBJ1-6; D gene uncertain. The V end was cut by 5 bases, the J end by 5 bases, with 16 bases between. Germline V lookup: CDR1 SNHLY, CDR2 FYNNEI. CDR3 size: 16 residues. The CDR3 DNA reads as TGTGCCAGCAGTAAAAACCCGGGAATTAATAATTCACCCCTCCACTTT. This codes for CASSKNPGINNSPLHF.

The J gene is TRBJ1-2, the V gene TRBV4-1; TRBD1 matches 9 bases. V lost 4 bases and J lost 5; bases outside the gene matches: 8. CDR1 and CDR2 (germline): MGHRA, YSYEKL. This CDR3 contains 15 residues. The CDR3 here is CASSPRTGDLYGYTF. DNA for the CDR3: TGCGCCAGCAGCCCGCGGACAGGGGACCTTTATGGCTACACCTTC.

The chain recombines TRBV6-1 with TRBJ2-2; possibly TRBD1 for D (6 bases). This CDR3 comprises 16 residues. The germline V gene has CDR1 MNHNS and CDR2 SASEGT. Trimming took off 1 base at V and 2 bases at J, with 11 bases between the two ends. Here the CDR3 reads CASSEVGGLNTGELFF. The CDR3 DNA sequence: TGTGCCAGCAGTGAAGTAGGGGGTTTAAACACCGGGGAGCTGTTTTTT.

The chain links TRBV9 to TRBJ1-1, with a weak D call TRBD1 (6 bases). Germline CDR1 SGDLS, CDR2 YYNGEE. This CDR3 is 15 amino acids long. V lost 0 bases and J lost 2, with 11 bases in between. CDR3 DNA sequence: TGTGCCAGCAGCGTAGGTAGCAGGGGAAACACTGAAGCTTTCTTT. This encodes CASSVGSRGNTEAFF.

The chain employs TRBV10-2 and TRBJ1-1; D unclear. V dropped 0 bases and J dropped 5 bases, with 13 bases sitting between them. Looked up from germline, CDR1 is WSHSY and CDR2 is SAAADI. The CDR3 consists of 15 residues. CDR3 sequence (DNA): TGCGCCAGCAGTGAGTCGACTCTCGGGAGAACTGAAGCTTTCTTT. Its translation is CASSESTLGRTEAFF.

The CDR3 DNA follows: TGTGCCAGCAGAGGAGACTCTGGGGCCAACGTCCTGACTTTC. Translation: CASRGDSGANVLTF. V gene TRBV4-2 combines with J gene TRBJ2-6; D not resolved. V was clipped by 6 bases and J by 0 bases, with 6 bases between them. This CDR3 is 14 amino acids long. Germline CDR1 reads LGHNA; CDR2 reads YNFKEQ.

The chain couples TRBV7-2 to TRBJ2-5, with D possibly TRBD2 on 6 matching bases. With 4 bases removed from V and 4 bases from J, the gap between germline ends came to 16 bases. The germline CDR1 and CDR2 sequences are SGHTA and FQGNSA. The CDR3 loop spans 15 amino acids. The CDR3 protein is CASSSMSVGGETQYF. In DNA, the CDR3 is TGTGCCAGCAGCTCGATGAGTGTCGGGGGAGAGACCCAGTACTTC.

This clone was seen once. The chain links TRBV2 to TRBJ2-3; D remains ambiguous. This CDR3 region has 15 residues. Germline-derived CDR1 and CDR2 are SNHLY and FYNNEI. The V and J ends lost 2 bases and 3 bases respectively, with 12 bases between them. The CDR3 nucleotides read TGTGCCAGCAGTGAATTAGTCAAAGCAACAGATACGCAGTATTTT. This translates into CASSELVKATDTQYF.

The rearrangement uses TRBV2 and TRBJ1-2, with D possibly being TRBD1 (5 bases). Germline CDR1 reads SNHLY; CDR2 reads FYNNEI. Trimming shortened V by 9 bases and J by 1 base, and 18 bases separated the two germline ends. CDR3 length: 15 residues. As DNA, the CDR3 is TGTGCCAGTAGAATACAGGATGTGAGTAACTATGGCTACACCTTC. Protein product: CASRIQDVSNYGYTF.

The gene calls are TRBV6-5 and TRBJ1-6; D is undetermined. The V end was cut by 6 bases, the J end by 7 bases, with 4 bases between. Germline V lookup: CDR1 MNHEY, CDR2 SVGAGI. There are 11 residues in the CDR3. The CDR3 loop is CASRANSPLHF. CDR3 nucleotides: TGTGCCAGCAGAGCGAATTCACCCCTCCACTTT.

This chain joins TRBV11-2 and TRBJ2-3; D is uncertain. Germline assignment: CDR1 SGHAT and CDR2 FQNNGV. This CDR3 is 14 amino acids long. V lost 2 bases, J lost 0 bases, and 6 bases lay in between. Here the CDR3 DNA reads TGTGCCAGCAGCTTACTTACTAGCACAGATACGCAGTATTTT. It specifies CASSLLTSTDTQYF.

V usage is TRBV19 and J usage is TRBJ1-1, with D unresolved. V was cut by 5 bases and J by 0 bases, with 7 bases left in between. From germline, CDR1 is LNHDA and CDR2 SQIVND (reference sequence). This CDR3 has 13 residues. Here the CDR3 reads CASSPTVNTEAFF. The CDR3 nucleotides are TGTGCCAGTAGTCCTACGGTGAACACTGAAGCTTTCTTT.

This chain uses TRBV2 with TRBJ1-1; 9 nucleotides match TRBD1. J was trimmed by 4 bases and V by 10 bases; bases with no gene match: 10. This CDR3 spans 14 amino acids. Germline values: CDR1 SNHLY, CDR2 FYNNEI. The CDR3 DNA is TGTGCCATCCCTTCGGGACAGGGAGGCACTGAAGCTTTCTTT. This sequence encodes CAIPSGQGGTEAFF.

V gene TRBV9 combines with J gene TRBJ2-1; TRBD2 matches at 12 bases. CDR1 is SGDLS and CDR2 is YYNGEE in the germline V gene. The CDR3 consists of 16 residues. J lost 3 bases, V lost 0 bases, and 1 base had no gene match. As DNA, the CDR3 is TGTGCCAGCAGCGTAGCGGGACTAGCGGGCTACAATGAGCAGTTCTTC. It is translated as CASSVAGLAGYNEQFF.

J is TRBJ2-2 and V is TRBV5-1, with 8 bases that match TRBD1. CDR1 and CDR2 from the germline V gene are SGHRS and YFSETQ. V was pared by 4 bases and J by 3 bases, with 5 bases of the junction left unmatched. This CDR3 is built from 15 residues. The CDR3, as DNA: TGCGCCAGCAGCACGGGACAGGCCGACACCGGGGAGCTGTTTTTT. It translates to CASSTGQADTGELFF. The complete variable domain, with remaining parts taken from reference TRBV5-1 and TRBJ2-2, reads KAGVTQTPRYLIKTRGQQVTLSCSPISGHRSVSWYQQTPGQGLQFLFEYFSETQRNKGNFPGRFSGRQFSNSRSEMNVSTLELGDSALYLCASSTGQADTGELFFGEGSRLTVL.

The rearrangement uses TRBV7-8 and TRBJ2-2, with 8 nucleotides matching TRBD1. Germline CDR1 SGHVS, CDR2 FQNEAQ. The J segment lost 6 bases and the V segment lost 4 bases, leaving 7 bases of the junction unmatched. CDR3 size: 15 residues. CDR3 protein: CASSYDRGWSGELFF. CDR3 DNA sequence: TGTGCCAGCAGCTACGACAGGGGATGGTCCGGGGAGCTGTTTTTT.

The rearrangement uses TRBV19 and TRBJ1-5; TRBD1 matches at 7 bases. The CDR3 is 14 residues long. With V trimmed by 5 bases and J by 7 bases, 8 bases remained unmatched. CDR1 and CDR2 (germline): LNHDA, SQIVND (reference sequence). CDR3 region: CASSFDRETQPQHF. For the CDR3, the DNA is TGTGCCAGTAGTTTTGACAGGGAAACGCAGCCCCAGCATTTT.

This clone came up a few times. In DNA form, the CDR3 reads TGTGCCAGCAGTTTAAGCCAGGGAGGCGGGGAGCTGTTTTTT. Protein product: CASSLSQGGGELFF. The V and J genes are TRBV27 and TRBJ2-2; the D gene is possibly TRBD2 (6 bases). V lost 2 bases to trimming and J lost 7 bases, with 11 bases between them. The germline CDR1 and CDR2 sequences are MNHEY and SMNVEV (reference sequence). The CDR3 extends over 14 amino acids.

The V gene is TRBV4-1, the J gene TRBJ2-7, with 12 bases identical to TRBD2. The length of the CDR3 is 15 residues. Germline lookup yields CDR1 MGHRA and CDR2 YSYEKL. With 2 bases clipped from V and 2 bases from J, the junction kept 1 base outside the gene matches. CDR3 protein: CASSQRLAGAYEQYF. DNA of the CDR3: TGCGCCAGCAGCCAACGACTAGCGGGAGCCTACGAGCAGTACTTC.